This T cell receptor (beta chain) stems from a study of cytomegalovirus exposure and HLA in healthy donors. The data were produced by immunoSEQ multiplex PCR, yet TCRdb's version contains in-frame clones alone and is incomplete. The table has 95,000 to 150,000 clones, 89% seen once. The CDR3 extends over 14 amino acids. Trimming removed 5 bases from V and 11 bases from J, with 21 bases in between. Germline V lookup: CDR1 SGHTA, CDR2 FQGNSA. This clonotype was sampled from a woman younger than 30 in good health and CMV-seronegative. The chain combines TRBV7-2 with TRBJ1-1; possibly TRBD1 for D (5 bases). Sequencing used PBMCs. As DNA, the CDR3 is TGTGCCAGCAGCCTAGGGGCCCTGCTTTTACGGGCTTTCTTT. Translation: CASSLGALLLRAFF.